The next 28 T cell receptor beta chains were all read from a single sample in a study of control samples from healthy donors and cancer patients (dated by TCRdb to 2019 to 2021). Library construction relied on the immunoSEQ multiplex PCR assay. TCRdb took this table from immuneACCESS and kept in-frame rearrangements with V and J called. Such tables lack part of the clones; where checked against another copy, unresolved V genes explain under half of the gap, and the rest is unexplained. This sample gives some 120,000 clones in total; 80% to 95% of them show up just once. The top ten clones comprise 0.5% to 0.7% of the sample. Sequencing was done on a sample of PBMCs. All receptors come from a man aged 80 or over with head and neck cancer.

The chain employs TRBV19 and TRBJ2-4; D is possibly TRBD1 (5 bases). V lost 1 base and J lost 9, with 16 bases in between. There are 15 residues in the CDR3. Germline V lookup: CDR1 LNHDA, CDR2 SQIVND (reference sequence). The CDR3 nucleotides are TGTGCCAGTAGTATAGCTTGGCAGGGTGTAGGCATTCAGTACTTC. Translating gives CASSIAWQGVGIQYF.

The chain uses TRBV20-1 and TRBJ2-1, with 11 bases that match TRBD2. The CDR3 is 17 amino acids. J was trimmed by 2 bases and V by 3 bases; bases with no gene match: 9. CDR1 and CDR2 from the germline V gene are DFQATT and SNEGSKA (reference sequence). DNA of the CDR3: TGCAGTGCTAGTGTACTAGCGGGGGCCCAAACCTACAATGAGCAGTTCTTC. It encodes CSASVLAGAQTYNEQFF.

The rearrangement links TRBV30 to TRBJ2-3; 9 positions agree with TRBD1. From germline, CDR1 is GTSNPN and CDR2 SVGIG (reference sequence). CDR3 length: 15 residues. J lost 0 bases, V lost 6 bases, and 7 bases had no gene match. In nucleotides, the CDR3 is TGTGCCTGTGGACAGGGGACGGCTAGCACAGATACGCAGTATTTT. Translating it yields CACGQGTASTDTQYF.

The CDR3 loop is CASSQDRGDSNQPQHF. As DNA, the CDR3 is TGTGCCAGCAGCCAAGACAGGGGGGATAGCAATCAGCCCCAGCATTTT. The gene calls are TRBV7-8 and TRBJ1-5; 9 bases are a match to TRBD1. Germline CDR1 is SGHVS and CDR2 is FQNEAQ. The length of the CDR3 is 16 residues. V was clipped by 5 bases and J by 0 bases; unmatched bases: 5.

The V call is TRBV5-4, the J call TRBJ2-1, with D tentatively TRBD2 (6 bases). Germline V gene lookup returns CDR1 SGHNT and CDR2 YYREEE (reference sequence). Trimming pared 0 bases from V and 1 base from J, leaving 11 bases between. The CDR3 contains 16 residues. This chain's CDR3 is CASSLGRDLSYNEQFF. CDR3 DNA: TGTGCCAGCAGCTTGGGGCGGGATTTGTCCTACAATGAGCAGTTCTTC.

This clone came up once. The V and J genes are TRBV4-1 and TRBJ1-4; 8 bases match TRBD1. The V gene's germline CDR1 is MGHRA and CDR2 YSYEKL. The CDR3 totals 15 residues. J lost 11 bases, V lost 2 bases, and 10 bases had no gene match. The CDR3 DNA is TGCGCCAGCAGCCAACCGACGGACAGGGACCAGAAACTGTTTTTT. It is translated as CASSQPTDRDQKLFF.

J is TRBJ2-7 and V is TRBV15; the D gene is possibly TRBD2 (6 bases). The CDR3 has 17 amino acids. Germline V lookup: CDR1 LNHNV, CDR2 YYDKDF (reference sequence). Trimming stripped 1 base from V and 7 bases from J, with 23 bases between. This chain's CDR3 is CATSRAGSGPSLAEQYF. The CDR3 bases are TGTGCCACCAGCAGAGCTGGTAGCGGCCCGAGTTTGGCTGAGCAGTACTTC.

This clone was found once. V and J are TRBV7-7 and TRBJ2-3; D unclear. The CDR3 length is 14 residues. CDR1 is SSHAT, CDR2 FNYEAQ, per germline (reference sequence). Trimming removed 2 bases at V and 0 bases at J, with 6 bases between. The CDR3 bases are TGTGCCAGCAGCTTAACATTTAGCACAGATACGCAGTATTTT. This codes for CASSLTFSTDTQYF.

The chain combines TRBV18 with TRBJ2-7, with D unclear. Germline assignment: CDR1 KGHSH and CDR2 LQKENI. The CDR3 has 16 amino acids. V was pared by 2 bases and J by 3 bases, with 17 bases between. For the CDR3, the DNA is TGTGCCAGCTCACCAATCTGGCCTGAAAGAGGCTACGAGCAGTACTTC. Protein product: CASSPIWPERGYEQYF. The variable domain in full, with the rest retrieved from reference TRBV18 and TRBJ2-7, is NAGVMQNPRHLVRRRGQEARLRCSPMKGHSHVYWYRQLPEEGLKFMVYLQKENIIDESGMPKERFSAEFPKEGPSILRIQQVVRGDSAAYFCASSPIWPERGYEQYFGPGTRLTVT.

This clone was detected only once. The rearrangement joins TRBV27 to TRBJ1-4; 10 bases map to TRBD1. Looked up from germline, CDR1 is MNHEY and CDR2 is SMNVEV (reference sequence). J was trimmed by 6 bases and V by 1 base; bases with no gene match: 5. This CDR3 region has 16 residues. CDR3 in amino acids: CASSLFKTGGHEKLFF. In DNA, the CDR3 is TGTGCCAGCAGTTTATTCAAGACAGGGGGCCATGAAAAACTGTTTTTT. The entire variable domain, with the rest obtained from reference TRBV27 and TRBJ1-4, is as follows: EAQVTQNPRYLITVTGKKLTVTCSQNMNHEYMSWYRQDPGLGLRQIYYSMNVEVTDKGDVPEGYKVSRKEKRNFPLILESPSPNQTSLYFCASSLFKTGGHEKLFFGSGTQLSVL.

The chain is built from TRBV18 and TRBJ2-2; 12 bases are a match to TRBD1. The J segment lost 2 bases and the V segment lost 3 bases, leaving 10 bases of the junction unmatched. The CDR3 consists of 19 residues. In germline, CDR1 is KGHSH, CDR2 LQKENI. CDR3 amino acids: CASSPRLPGTGGNTGELFF. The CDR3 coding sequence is TGTGCCAGCTCACCTCGACTACCCGGGACAGGGGGCAACACCGGGGAGCTGTTTTTT.

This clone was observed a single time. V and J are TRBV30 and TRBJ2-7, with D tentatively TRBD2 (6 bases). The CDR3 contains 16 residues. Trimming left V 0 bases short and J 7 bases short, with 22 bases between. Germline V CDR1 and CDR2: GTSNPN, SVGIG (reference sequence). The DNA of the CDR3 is TGTGCCTGGAGTGTACTAGGGCGGCGGGGACGGGGTGAGCAGTACTTC. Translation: CAWSVLGRRGRGEQYF.

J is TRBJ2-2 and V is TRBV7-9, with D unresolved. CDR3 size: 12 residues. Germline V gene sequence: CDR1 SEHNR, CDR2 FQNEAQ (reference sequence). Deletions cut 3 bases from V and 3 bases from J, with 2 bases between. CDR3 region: CASSFYTGELFF. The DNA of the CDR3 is TGTGCCAGCAGCTTCTACACCGGGGAGCTGTTTTTT.

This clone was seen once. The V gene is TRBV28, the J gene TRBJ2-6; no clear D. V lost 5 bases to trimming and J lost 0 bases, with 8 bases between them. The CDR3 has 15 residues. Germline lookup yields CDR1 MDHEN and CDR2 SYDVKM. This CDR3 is CASSLPLSGANVLTF. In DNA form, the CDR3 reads TGTGCCAGCAGTCTCCCCCTCTCTGGGGCCAACGTCCTGACTTTC.

CDR3: CATSRFIDPRRGLPDEQYF. DNA of the CDR3: TGTGCCACCAGCAGATTCATAGACCCCCGCAGGGGCCTACCAGACGAGCAGTACTTC. The chain carries TRBV15 and TRBJ2-7, with TRBD1 as a possible D gene (6 bases). CDR1 and CDR2 (germline): LNHNV, YYDKDF (reference sequence). There are 19 residues in the CDR3. Trimming took 2 bases from V and 5 from J, leaving 28 bases between them.

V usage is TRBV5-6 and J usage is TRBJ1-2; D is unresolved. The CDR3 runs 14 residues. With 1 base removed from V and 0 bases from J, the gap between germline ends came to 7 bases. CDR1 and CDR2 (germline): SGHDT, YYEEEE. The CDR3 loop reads CASSLQQTNYGYTF. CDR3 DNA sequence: TGTGCCAGCAGCTTGCAACAGACTAACTATGGCTACACCTTC.

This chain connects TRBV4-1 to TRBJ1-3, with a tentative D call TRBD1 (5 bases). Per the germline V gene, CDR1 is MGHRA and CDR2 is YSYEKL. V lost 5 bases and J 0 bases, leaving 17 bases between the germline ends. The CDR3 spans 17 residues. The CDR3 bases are TGCGCCAGCAGCTACACGGGGCCCCGGGACTCTGGAAACACCATATATTTT. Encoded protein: CASSYTGPRDSGNTIYF.

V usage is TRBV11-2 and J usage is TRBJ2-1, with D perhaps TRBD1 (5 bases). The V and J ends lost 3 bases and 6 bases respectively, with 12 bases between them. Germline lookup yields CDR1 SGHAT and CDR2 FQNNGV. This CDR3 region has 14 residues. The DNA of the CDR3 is TGTGCCAGCAGCTTGACCTTTCAGGGCAATGAGCAGTTCTTC. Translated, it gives CASSLTFQGNEQFF.

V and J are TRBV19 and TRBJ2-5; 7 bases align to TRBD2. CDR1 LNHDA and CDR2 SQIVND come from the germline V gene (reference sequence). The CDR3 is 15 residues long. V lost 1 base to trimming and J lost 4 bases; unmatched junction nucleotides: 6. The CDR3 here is CASSIVLTSRETQYF. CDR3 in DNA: TGTGCCAGTAGTATAGTGTTGACTAGCCGAGAGACCCAGTACTTC.

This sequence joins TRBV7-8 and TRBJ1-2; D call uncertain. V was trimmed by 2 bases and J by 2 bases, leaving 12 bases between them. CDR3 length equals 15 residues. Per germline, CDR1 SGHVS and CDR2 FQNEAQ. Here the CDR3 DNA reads TGTGCCAGCAGCTTAAGAGAGACCGAGAACTATGGCTACACCTTC. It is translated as CASSLRETENYGYTF.

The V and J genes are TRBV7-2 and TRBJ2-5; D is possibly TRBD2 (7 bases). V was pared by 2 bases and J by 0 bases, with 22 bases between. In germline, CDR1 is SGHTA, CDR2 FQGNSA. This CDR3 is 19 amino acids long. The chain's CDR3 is CASSLKGGGGSVYQETQYF. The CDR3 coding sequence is TGTGCCAGCAGCTTAAAAGGTGGGGGGGGCAGCGTGTACCAAGAGACCCAGTACTTC.

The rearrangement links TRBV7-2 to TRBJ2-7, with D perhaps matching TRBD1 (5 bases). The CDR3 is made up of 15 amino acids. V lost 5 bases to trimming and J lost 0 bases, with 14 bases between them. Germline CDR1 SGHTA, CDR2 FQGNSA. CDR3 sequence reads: CASSARQTLSYEQYF. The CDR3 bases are TGTGCCAGCAGCGCCCGACAGACCCTCTCCTACGAGCAGTACTTC.

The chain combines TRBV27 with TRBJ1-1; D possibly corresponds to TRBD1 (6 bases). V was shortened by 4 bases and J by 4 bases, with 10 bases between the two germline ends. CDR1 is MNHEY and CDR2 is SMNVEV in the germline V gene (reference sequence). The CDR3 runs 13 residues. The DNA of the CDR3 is TGTGCCAGCAGTTCCTGGGGGGCCACTGAAGCTTTCTTT. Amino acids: CASSSWGATEAFF.

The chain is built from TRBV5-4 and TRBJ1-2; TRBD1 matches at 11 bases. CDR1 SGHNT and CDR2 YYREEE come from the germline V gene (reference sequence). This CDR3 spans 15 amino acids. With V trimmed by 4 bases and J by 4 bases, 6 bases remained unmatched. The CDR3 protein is CASSKDRGRFYGYTF. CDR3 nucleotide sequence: TGTGCCAGCAGCAAGGACAGGGGGCGATTCTATGGCTACACCTTC.

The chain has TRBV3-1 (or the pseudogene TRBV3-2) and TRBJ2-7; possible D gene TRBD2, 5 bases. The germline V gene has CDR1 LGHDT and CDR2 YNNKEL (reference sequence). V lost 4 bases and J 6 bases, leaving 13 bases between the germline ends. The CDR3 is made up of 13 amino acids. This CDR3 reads CASSPRVGVEQYF. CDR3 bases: TGTGCCAGCAGCCCCCGGGTGGGAGTCGAGCAGTACTTC.

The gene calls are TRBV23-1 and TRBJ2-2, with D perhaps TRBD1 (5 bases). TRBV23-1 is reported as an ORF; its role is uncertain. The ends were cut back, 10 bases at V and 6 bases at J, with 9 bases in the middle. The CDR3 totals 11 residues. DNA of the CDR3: TGCGCCACCCAGGGTTCCGGGGAGCTGTTTTTT. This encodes CATQGSGELFF.

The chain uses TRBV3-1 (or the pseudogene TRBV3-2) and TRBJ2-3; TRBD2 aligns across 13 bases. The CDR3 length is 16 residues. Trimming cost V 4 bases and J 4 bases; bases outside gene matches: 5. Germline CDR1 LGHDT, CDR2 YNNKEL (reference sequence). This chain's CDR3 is CASSPSLAGGSDTQYF. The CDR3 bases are TGTGCCAGCAGCCCCTCACTAGCGGGGGGGTCAGATACGCAGTATTTT.

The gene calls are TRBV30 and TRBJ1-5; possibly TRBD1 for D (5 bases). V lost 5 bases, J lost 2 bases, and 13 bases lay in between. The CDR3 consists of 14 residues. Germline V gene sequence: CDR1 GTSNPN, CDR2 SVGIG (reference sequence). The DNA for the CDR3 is TGTGCCTGGGACTTTCCGGGGGGCAATCAGCCCCAGCATTTT. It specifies CAWDFPGGNQPQHF.